The next 3 T cell receptor beta chains were all read from a single sample in a study of T cells in Graves' hyperthyroidism and ophthalmopathy. Authors of the study amplified TCR beta CDR3 regions from RNA transcripts. Carried out on the TCR CDR3, a first-round RT-PCR used the HTBI primer set. Each CDR3 protein gets one entry after TCRdb re-called the multiplex PCR reads with MiXCR. Altogether roughly 290,000 distinct CDR3 sequences are present, over 15% being singletons, with the ten largest covering over 45%. The material sequenced was blood. The receptors stem from a woman between 55 and 75 years old with Graves' ophthalmopathy.

The chain recombines TRBV19 with TRBJ1-2; TRBD1 might be the D (5 bases). Germline values: CDR1 LNHDA, CDR2 SQIVND (reference sequence). The CDR3 runs to 15 residues. The ends were cut back, 8 bases at V and 8 bases at J, with 24 bases in the middle. The CDR3 spells CASSRGVPGLGGYTF. CDR3 bases: TGTGCCAGTTCGCGGGGCGTCCCGGGTTTAGGAGGCTACACCTTC.

This clonotype has only a few counts. This chain joins TRBV20-1 and TRBJ1-2; a possible D gene is TRBD1 (5 bases). CDR1 and CDR2 from the germline V gene are DFQATT and SNEGSKA (reference sequence). This CDR3 contains 14 residues. The ends were cut back, 1 base at V and 2 bases at J, with 11 bases in the middle. CDR3 DNA sequence: TGCAGTGCTAGAGGGACAAGGTGGAACTATGGCTACACCTTC. Residues: CSARGTRWNYGYTF.

This rearrangement joins TRBV20-1 to TRBJ2-7, with D uncertain. The germline gives CDR1 DFQATT, CDR2 SNEGSKA (reference sequence). The V and J ends lost 1 base and 2 bases respectively, with 9 bases between them. CDR3 length equals 13 residues. DNA for the CDR3: TGCAGTGCTAGAGGTGGCCAGACCTACGAGCAGTACTTC. Translating it yields CSARGGQTYEQYF.